This T cell receptor beta chain is drawn from a study of blood T cell repertoires in COVID-19. Study details: Samples of COVID-19 (acute and convalescent) were obtained from the United States, Italy and Spain. Sources were T cells, B-cell-depleted T cells, or PBMCs; the material itself was cDNA or gDNA.

Under the authors' procedure: Nucleated cell counts were estimated from reference gene primer amplification. Using immunoSEQ multiplex PCR, the repertoire was profiled, and TCRdb retains in-frame clones only, with some absent. V, J and clone size derive from that table, while D and trimming were established from the DNA sequence. The top ten hold roughly 0.92% of the sample, which has a few hundred thousand clones, around nine tenths seen once. CDR3 length: 16 residues. Trimming took 4 bases from V and 1 from J; bases not matched to a gene: 7. Per germline, CDR1 WNHNN and CDR2 SYGVQD (reference sequence).

V and J are TRBV10-1 and TRBJ2-3; 8 nucleotides align to TRBD1. The sequence came from a woman between 40 and 55 years old who had recovered from COVID-19. The sample consisted of peripheral blood. CDR3 protein: CASSGGQGGGTDTQYF. Here the CDR3 DNA reads TGCGCCAGCAGTGGAGGACAGGGCGGAGGCACAGATACGCAGTATTTT.